The rows below give T cell receptor beta chains drawn from one sample of a study of CD8+CD57+ T cells in acquired aplastic anemia. TCRdb redid the calling of the reads with MiXCR, one entry per CDR3 protein. The repertoire includes roughly 170,000 distinct CDR3 sequences, 55% to 75% of them detected once, and about 50% sits in the top ten. Sequencing was performed on sorted CD4+, CD8+, or CD8+CD57+ T cells (not recorded which) from PBMCs. Every receptor here comes from a human donor in good health. The CDR3 runs from the conserved cysteine through the conserved F or W. D genes are given only for firm matches. Only part of the rows carry a size: once, few, many, or a class if the clone is expanded.

TGCAGTGCCCCTTTGACAGGGGGTTCCTACGAGCAGTACTTC | CSAPLTGGSYEQYF | TRBD1 | TRBJ2-7 | 14 | TRBV20-1 | once
TGTGCCAGCAGCGCAGGGTCGCCCCGTTACAATGAGCAGTTCTTC | CASSAGSPRYNEQFF | NA | TRBJ2-1 | 15 | TRBV7-9 | NA
TGTGCCAGCAGCTTACAGGCCTCACCCCTCCACTTT | CASSLQASPLHF | NA | TRBJ1-6 | 12 | TRBV7-9 | once
TGTGCCACCAGCAGAGATCTGGGTGAAAAACTGTTTTTT | CATSRDLGEKLFF | NA | TRBJ1-4 | 13 | TRBV15 | NA
TGTGCCAGCAGCTTGCCGGGACAAGAGACCCAGTACTTC | CASSLPGQETQYF | NA | TRBJ2-5 | 13 | TRBV7-9 | NA
TGCAGTGCTAACTCACGGGCAGGGACAGATGCCGCTTTCTTT | CSANSRAGTDAAFF | TRBD1 | TRBJ1-1 | 14 | TRBV20-1 | NA
TGCAGTGCTAGAGACTTTCGGACAGGGCTGGAGACCCAGTACTTC | CSARDFRTGLETQYF | TRBD1 | TRBJ2-5 | 15 | TRBV20-1 | NA
TGTGCCAGCAGTGAGAGTACAGGGGGATGCTACGAGCAGTACTTC | CASSESTGGCYEQYF | TRBD1 | TRBJ2-7 | 15 | TRBV25-1 | NA
TGCAGCGCCGGGGACGGCAATCAGCCCCAGCATTTT | CSAGDGNQPQHF | NA | TRBJ1-5 | 12 | TRBV29-1 | NA
TGTGCCAGCAGTTTGGTCTGGAGTCACTCACCCCTCCACTTT | CASSLVWSHSPLHF | NA | TRBJ1-6 | 14 | TRBV2 | NA
TGTGCCAGCAGCGAGGGCTACGAAGGGTACTCCTATAATTCACCCCTCCACTTT | CASSEGYEGYSYNSPLHF | NA | TRBJ1-6 | 18 | TRBV5-8 | many
TGTGCCAGCAGCTTGGACCCCGGGTCCTACGAGGCTTTCTTT | CASSLDPGSYEAFF | NA | TRBJ1-1 | 14 | TRBV5-6 | NA
TGCGCCAGCAGTGAGAAACAAGACAGGCCTAAGCACACCTTC | CASSEKQDRPKHTF | NA | TRBJ1-2 | 14 | TRBV10-1 | NA
TGCAGTGCTAAGTTACAAGAGACCCAGTACTTC | CSAKLQETQYF | NA | TRBJ2-5 | 11 | TRBV20-1 | NA
TGCGCCAGCAGCTTGGGAGGGACTAACTATGGCTACACCTTC | CASSLGGTNYGYTF | NA | TRBJ1-2 | 14 | TRBV5-1 | NA
TGTGCCAGTAGTATAGAGGCCGAGACTGAAGCTTTCTTT | CASSIEAETEAFF | NA | TRBJ1-1 | 13 | TRBV19 | NA
TGTGCCAGCAGCACAGGGGGCAAAGGAGAGACCCAGTACTTC | CASSTGGKGETQYF | TRBD1 | TRBJ2-5 | 14 | TRBV5-6 | NA
TGTGCCAGCAGCGTAGGGGGGGACGCCTCCTACAATGAGCAGTTCTTC | CASSVGGDASYNEQFF | NA | TRBJ2-1 | 16 | TRBV2 | NA
TGTGCCAGCAGCTTTGGGGCGGGAACTGCTGAAGCTTTCTTT | CASSFGAGTAEAFF | NA | TRBJ1-1 | 14 | TRBV7-2 | NA
TGTGCCGGTCACCGGTTGGGTACGCAGTATTTT | CAGHRLGTQYF | NA | TRBJ2-3 | 11 | TRBV7-8 | NA
TGTGCCAGCAGCCCCCTCAGAACACGGGGTATCTATGGCTACACCTTC | CASSPLRTRGIYGYTF | NA | TRBJ1-2 | 16 | TRBV7-2 | once
TGCGCCAGCAGCCAAGATGGGGAGGGTTGGTACACTGAAGCTTTCTTT | CASSQDGEGWYTEAFF | NA | TRBJ1-1 | 16 | TRBV4-3 | many
TGTGCCAGCAGCTTAGAAGGCAGACTCACCGGGGAGCTGTTTTTT | CASSLEGRLTGELFF | NA | TRBJ2-2 | 15 | TRBV7-9 | many
TGTGCCAGAAGACAGGGAAAAACCCCATATGGCTACACCTTC | CARRQGKTPYGYTF | TRBD1 | TRBJ1-2 | 14 | TRBV2 | NA
TGTGCCAGCAGCGATACCGGGACAGGGAGTCAGCCCCAGCATTTT | CASSDTGTGSQPQHF | TRBD1 | TRBJ1-5 | 15 | TRBV6-1 | many
TGTGCCTGGAGCATCCTGCCAGGGCCTGAAGCTTTCTTT | CAWSILPGPEAFF | NA | TRBJ1-1 | 13 | TRBV30 | many
TGCAGCGTTGAAGGGACAGGGGGCTTCACTGAAGCTTTCTTT | CSVEGTGGFTEAFF | TRBD1 | TRBJ1-1 | 14 | TRBV29-1 | NA
TGCGCCAGCAGCTTGACCGGGACAGGGGAGGGAGGCTACACCTTC | CASSLTGTGEGGYTF | TRBD1 | TRBJ1-2 | 15 | TRBV5-1 | NA
TGCGCCAGCAGCCCCGAGAACACCGGGGAGCTGTTTTTT | CASSPENTGELFF | NA | TRBJ2-2 | 13 | TRBV10-2 | NA
TGTGCCAGCAGCGGAATCTATGGCTACACCTTC | CASSGIYGYTF | NA | TRBJ1-2 | 11 | TRBV6-5 | NA
TGTGCCACCAGTGGTCCAGGGGCCATCCCCCCTGGAGAAGAGACCCAGTACTTC | CATSGPGAIPPGEETQYF | NA | TRBJ2-5 | 18 | TRBV24-1 | NA